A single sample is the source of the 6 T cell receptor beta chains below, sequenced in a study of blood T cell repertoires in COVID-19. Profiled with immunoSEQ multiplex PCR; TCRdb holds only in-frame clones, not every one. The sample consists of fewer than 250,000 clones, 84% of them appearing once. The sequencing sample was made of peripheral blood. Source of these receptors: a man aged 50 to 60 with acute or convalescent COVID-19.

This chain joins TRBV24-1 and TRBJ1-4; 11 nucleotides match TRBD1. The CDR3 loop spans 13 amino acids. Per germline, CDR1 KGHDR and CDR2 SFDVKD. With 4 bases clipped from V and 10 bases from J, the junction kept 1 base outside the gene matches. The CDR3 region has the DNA TGTGCCACCAGTGAGGGACAGGGGGGAAAACTGTTTTTT. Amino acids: CATSEGQGGKLFF.

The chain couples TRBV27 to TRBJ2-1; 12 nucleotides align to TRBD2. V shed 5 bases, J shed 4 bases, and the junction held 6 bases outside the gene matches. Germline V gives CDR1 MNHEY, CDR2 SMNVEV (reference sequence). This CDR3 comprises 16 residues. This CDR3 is CASSELAGGGYNEQFF. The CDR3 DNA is TGTGCCAGCAGTGAACTAGCGGGAGGAGGGTACAATGAGCAGTTCTTC.

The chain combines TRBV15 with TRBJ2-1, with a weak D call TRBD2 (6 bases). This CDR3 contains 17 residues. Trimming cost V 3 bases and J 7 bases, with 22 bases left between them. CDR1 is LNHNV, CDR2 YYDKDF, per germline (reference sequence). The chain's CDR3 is CATSREPPTGVGNEQFF. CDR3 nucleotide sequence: TGTGCCACCAGCAGGGAACCACCAACGGGGGTCGGGAATGAGCAGTTCTTC.

The CDR3 DNA reads TGTGCCAGCTCACCAGGGGGCCCCTACACTGAAGCTTTCTTT. Translation gives CASSPGGPYTEAFF. This chain connects TRBV18 to TRBJ1-1, with D perhaps matching TRBD1 (6 bases). The germline CDR1 and CDR2 sequences are KGHSH and LQKENI. The CDR3 runs 14 residues. With 2 bases removed from V and 3 bases from J, the gap between germline ends came to 10 bases.

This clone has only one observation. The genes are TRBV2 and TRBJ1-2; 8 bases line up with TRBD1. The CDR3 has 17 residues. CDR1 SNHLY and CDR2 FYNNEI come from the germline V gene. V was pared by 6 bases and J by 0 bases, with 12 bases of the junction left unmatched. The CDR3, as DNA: TGTGCCAGCAGGAAACTCGGGACAGGCCTTACTAACTATGGCTACACCTTC. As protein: CASRKLGTGLTNYGYTF.

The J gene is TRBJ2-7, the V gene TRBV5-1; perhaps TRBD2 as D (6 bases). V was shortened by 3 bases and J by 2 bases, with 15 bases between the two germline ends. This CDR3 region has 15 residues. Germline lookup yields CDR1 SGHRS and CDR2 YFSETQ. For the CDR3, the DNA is TGCGCCAGCAGCTCGCTTGGGACTGGACCCTACGAGCAGTACTTC. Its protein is CASSSLGTGPYEQYF.